This TCR beta chain was captured by sequencing in a study of monozygotic twins with cystic fibrosis. With 2 bases removed from V and 0 bases from J, the gap between germline ends came to 7 bases. The CDR3 loop spans 14 amino acids. Germline assignment: CDR1 MNHNS and CDR2 SASEGT. Sequencing was performed with immunoSEQ multiplex PCR; in TCRdb, only in-frame clones are kept and a portion is missing. The sample yields tens of thousands of clones, more than 85% seen once. The chain employs TRBV6-1 and TRBJ1-1; D may be TRBD1 (5 bases). Sequencing used blood. The source is a girl aged 2 to 10 with cystic fibrosis. This chain's CDR3 is CASSERGVNTEAFF. The CDR3 DNA follows: TGTGCCAGCAGTGAACGGGGGGTGAACACTGAAGCTTTCTTT.